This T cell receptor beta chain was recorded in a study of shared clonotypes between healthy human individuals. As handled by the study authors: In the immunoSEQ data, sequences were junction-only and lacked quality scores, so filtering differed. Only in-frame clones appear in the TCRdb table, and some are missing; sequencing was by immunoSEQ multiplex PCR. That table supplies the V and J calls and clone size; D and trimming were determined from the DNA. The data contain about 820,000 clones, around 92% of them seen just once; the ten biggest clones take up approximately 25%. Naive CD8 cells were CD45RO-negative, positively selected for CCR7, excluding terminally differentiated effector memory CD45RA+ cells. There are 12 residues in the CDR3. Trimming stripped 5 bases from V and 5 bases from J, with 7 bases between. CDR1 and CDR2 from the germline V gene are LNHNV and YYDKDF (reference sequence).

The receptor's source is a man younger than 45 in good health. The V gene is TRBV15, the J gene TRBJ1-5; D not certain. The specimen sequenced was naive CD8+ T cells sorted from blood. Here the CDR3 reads CATSEEDQPQHF. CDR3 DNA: TGTGCCACCAGCGAGGAGGATCAGCCCCAGCATTTT.